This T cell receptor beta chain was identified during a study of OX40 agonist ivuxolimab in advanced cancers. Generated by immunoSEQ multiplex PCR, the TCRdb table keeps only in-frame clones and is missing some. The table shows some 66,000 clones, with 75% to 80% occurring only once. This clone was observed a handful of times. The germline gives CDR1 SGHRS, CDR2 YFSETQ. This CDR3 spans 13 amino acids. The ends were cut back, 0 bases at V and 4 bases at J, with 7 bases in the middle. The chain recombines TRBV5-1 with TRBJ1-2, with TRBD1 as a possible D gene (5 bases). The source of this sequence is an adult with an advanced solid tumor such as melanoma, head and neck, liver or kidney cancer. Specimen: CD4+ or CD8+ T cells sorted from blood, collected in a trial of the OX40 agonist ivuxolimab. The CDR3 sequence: CASSLGGPYGYTF. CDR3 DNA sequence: TGCGCCAGCAGCTTGGGGGGACCCTATGGCTACACCTTC.